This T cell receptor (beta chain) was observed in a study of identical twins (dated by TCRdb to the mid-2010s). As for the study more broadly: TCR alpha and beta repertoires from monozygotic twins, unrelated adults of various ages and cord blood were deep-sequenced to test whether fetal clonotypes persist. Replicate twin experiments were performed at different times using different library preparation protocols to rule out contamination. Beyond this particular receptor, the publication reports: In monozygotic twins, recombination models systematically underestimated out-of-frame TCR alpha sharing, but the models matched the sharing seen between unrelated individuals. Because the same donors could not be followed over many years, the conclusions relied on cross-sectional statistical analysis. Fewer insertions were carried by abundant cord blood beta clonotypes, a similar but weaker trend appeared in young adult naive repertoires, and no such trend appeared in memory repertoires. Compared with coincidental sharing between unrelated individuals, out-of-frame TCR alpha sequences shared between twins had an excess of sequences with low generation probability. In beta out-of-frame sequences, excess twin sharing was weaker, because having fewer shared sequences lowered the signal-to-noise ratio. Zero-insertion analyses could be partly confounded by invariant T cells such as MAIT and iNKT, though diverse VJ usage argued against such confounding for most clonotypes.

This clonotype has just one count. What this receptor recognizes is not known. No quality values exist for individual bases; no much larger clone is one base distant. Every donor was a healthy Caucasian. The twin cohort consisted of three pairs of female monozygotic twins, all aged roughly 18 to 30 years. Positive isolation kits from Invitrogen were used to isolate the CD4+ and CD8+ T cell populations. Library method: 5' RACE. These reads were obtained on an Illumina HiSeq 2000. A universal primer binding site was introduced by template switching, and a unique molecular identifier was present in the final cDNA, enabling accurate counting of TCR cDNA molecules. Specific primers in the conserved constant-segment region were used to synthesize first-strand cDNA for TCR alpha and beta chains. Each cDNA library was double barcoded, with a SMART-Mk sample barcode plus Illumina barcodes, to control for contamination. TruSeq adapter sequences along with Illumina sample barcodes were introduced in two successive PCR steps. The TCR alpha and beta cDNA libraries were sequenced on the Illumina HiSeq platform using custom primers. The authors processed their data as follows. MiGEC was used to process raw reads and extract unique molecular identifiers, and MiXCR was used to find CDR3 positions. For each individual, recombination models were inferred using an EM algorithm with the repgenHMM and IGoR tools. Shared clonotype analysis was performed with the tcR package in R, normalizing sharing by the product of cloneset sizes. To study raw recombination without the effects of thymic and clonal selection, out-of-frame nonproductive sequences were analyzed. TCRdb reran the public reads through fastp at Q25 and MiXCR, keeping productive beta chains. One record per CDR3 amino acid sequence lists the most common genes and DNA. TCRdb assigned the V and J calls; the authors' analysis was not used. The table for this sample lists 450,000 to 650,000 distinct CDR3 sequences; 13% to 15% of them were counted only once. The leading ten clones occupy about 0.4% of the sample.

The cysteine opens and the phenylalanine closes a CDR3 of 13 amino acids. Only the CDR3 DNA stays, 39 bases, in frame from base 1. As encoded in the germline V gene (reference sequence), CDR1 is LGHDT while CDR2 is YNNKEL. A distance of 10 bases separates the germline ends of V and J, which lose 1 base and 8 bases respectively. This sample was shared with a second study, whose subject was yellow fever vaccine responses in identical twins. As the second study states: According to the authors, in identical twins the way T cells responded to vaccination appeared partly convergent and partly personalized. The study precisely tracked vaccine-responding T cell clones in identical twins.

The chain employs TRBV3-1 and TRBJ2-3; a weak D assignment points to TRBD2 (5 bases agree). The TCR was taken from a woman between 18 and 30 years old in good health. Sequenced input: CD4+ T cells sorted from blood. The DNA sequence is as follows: TGTGCCAGCAGCCAAGTCGAGGGAAGTACGCAGTATTTT. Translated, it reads CASSQVEGSTQYF.